This passage covers 7 T cell receptor beta chains from one sample sequenced in a study of cytomegalovirus exposure and HLA in healthy donors. The PCR had 60 Vbeta and 13 Jbeta primers. Produced via immunoSEQ multiplex PCR; TCRdb's table is partial and in-frame only. The data contain 100,000 or so clones, about 80% of them singletons. Material for sequencing was PBMCs. These receptors originate from a female donor in good health and CMV-seropositive.

This clone was seen a single time. V gene TRBV4-1 combines with J gene TRBJ2-5; 8 nucleotides agree with TRBD1. The germline V gene has CDR1 MGHRA and CDR2 YSYEKL. The CDR3 extends over 16 amino acids. The ends lost 1 base at V and 1 base at J; junction bases unmatched: 5. The CDR3 loop reads CASSQGRGRGQETQYF. Written as DNA, the CDR3 is TGCGCCAGCAGCCAAGGCAGGGGGCGCGGCCAAGAGACCCAGTACTTC.

The DNA of the CDR3 is TGTGCCTACCAGCAGCGGTTGAGCACAGATACGCAGTATTTT. Translation gives CAYQQRLSTDTQYF. This sequence joins TRBV30 and TRBJ2-3, with a possible D match to TRBD2 (5 bases). V dropped 7 bases and J dropped 0 bases, with 14 bases sitting between them. Germline assignment: CDR1 GTSNPN and CDR2 SVGIG (reference sequence). This CDR3 comprises 14 residues.

The rearrangement joins TRBV2 to TRBJ1-1, with TRBD1 as a possible D gene (6 bases). Germline loops: CDR1 SNHLY, CDR2 FYNNEI. V lost 9 bases and J lost 1, with 21 bases in between. The CDR3 is 16 amino acids. For the CDR3, the DNA is TGTGCCAGAGGCGGGGGAATTCAGGGGTCGAACACTGAAGCTTTCTTT. Translating it yields CARGGGIQGSNTEAFF.

This sequence joins TRBV5-6 and TRBJ1-5; 8 nucleotides agree with TRBD1. The CDR3 runs 15 residues. Germline CDR1 and CDR2: SGHDT and YYEEEE. The J segment lost 2 bases and the V segment lost 4 bases, leaving 5 bases of the junction unmatched. As DNA, the CDR3 is TGTGCCAGCAGCAGCGGACAGGGCGGCAATCAGCCCCAGCATTTT. This gives the protein CASSSGQGGNQPQHF.

This sequence joins TRBV7-9 and TRBJ2-7; the match to TRBD1 covers 7 bases. Trimming at V came to 5 bases and at J to 6 bases, leaving 7 bases not matched to a gene. CDR3 length: 13 amino acids. Germline V lookup: CDR1 SEHNR, CDR2 FQNEAQ (reference sequence). The CDR3: CASSRQTGAEQYF. Here the CDR3 DNA reads TGTGCCAGCAGCAGACAAACAGGGGCCGAGCAGTACTTC.

This clone appeared a few times. CDR3 residues: CASSIEEAGGYEQFF. The CDR3 nucleotides are TGTGCCAGTAGTATAGAGGAGGCAGGGGGCTATGAGCAGTTCTTC. The chain carries TRBV19 and TRBJ2-1, with 8 bases that match TRBD1. The CDR3 consists of 15 residues. V lost 0 bases, J lost 8 bases, and 6 bases stayed unmatched. Germline CDR1 LNHDA, CDR2 SQIVND (reference sequence).

This sequence joins TRBV7-2 and TRBJ1-2, with D possibly TRBD1 on 6 matching bases. The CDR3 is made up of 18 amino acids. The V end lost 8 bases, the J end lost 2 bases, and 27 bases lay between the germline ends. The V gene's germline CDR1 is SGHTA and CDR2 FQGNSA. The CDR3 DNA follows: TGTGCCAGCGCGAAACTCTGGGGAGCACAGGGAAAAAACTATGGCTACACCTTC. Its protein is CASAKLWGAQGKNYGYTF.